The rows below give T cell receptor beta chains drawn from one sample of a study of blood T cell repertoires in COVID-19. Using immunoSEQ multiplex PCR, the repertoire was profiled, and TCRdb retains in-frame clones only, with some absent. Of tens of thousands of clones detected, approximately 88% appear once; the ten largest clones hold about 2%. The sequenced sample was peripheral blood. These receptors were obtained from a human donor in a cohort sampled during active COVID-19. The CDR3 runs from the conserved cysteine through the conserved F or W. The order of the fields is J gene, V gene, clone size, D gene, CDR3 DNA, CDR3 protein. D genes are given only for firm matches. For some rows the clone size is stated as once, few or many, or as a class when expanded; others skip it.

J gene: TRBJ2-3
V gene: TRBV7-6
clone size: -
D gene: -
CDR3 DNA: TGTGCCAGCAGCTTACGCCTAGATGCAGATACGCAGTATTTT
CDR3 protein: CASSLRLDADTQYF

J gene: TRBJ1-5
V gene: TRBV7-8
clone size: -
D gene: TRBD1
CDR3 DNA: TGTGCCAGCAGCCAGGACAGGGAGCAGCCCCAGCATTTT
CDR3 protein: CASSQDREQPQHF

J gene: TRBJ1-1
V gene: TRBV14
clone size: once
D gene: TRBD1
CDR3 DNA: TGTGCCAGCAGCCAAGATTGGACAGGCGAAGCTTTCTTT
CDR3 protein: CASSQDWTGEAFF

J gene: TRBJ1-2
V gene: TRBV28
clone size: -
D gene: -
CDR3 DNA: TGTGCCAGCACTCGTGACGCTAGGGGTAACTATGGCTACACCTTC
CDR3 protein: CASTRDARGNYGYTF

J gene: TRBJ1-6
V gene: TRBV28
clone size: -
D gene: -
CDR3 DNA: TGTGCCAGCAGTTTATCCAGAACACCCCTCCACTTT
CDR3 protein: CASSLSRTPLHF

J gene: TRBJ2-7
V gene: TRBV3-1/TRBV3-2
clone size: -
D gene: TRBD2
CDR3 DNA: TGTGCCAGCAGCCAAGAAACTAGCGGGAGGGGAGAGCAGTACTTC
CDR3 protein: CASSQETSGRGEQYF

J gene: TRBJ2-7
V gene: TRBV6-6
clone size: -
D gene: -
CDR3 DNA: TGTGCCAGCAGTTTTTCCGGGACTCGGACCTACGAGCAGTACTTC
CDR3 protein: CASSFSGTRTYEQYF

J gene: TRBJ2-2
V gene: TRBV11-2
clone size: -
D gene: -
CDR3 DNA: TGTGCCAGCAGCTTAGGGGCCTACACCGGGGAGCTGTTTTTT
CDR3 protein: CASSLGAYTGELFF

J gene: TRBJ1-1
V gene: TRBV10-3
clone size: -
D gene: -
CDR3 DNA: TGTGCCATCAGTGATGGCCAGGGAGCTTTCTTT
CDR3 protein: CAISDGQGAFF

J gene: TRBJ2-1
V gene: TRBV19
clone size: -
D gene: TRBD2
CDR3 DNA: TGTGCCAGTAGTATAGAAGGACTAGCGGGGAATGAGCAGTTCTTC
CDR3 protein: CASSIEGLAGNEQFF

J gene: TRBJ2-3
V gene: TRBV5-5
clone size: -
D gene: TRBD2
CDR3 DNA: TGTGCCAGCAGCACCGGACTAGCGGGGAGCACAGATACGCAGTATTTT
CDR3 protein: CASSTGLAGSTDTQYF

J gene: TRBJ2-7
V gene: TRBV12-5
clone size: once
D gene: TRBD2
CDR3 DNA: TGTGCTAGTGGTTTGGTATTACTAGCGGGGGCCACCTACGAGCAGTACTTC
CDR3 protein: CASGLVLLAGATYEQYF

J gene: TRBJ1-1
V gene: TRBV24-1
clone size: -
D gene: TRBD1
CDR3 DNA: TGTGCCACCAGGGACAGGGGGCGCGTTAACGCCACGGACACTGAAGCTTTCTTT
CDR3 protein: CATRDRGRVNATDTEAFF

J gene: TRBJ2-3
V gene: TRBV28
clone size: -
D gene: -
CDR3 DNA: TGTGCCAGCAGTCCTACCCCGGCCGGGGGCACAGATACGCAGTATTTT
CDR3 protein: CASSPTPAGGTDTQYF

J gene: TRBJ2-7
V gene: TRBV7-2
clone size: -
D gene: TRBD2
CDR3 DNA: TGTGCCAGCAGCTTGAGAGGGACTAGCGGGAGGGTATCCTACGAGCAGTACTTC
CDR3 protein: CASSLRGTSGRVSYEQYF

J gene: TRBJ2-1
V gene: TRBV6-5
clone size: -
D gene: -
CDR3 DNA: TGTGCCAGCAGGGCCCCCGGGGGCTCCTACAATGAGCAGTTCTTC
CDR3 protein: CASRAPGGSYNEQFF

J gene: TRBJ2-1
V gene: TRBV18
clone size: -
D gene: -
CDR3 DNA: TGTGCCAGCTCACCTTTCGGTGGGGCTGAGCAGTTCTTC
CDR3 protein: CASSPFGGAEQFF

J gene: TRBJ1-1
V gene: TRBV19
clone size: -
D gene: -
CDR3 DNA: TGTGCCAGTACCCCGGGGAGGGGGAACACTGAAGCTTTCTTT
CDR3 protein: CASTPGRGNTEAFF

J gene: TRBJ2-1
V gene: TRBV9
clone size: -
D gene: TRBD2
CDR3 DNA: TGTGCCAGCAGCCGGACTAGCGGGAGTGTTGAGCAGTTCTTC
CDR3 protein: CASSRTSGSVEQFF

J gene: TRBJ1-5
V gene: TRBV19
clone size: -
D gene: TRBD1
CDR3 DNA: TGTGCCAGCCAGACGTGGGGACAGATTGTTCAGCCCCAGCATTTT
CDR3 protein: CASQTWGQIVQPQHF

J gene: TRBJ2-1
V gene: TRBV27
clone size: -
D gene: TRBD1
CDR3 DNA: TGTGCCAGCAGCCGAGCTAACGGACAGGGCTACAATGAGCAGTTCTTC
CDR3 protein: CASSRANGQGYNEQFF

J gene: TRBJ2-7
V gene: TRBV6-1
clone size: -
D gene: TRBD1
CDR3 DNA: TGTGCCAGCAGTGACAGGGACAGCTCCTACGAGCAGTACTTC
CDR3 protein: CASSDRDSSYEQYF

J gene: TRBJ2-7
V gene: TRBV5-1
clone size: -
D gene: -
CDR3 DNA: TGCGCCAGCAAGCGGAGCTCCTACGAGCAGTACTTC
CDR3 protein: CASKRSSYEQYF

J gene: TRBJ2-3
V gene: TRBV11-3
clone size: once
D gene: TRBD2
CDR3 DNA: TGTGCCAGCAGCTTTTCAACGGCGGGGGGCACAGATACGCAGTATTTT
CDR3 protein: CASSFSTAGGTDTQYF

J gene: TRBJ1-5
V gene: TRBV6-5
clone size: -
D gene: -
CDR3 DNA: TGTGCCAGCAGTTACCAAACAGGGCCTAATCAGCCCCAGCATTTT
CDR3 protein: CASSYQTGPNQPQHF

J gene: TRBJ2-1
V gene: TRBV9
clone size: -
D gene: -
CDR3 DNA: TGTGCCAGCAGCGTAGATCCCTCGGTTAACAATGAGCAGTTCTTC
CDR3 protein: CASSVDPSVNNEQFF

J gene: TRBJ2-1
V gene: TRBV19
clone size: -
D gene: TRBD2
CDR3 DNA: TGTGCCAGTAGTATAGAAGCTAGCGGGGGATACAATGAGCAGTTCTTC
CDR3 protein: CASSIEASGGYNEQFF

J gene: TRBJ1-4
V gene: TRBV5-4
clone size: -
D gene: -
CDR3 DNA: TGTGCCAGCAGCGAAGCCACAGGTTCCTCGCCTGAAAAACTGTTTTTT
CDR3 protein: CASSEATGSSPEKLFF

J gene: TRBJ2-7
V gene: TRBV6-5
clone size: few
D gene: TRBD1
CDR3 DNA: TGTGCCAGCACTGCGTTACAGGGGGTCTCCTACGAGCAGTACTTC
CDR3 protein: CASTALQGVSYEQYF

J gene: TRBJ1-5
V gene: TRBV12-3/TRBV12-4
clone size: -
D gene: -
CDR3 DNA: TGTGCCAGCAGTTTGAGGGAAAATCAGCCCCAGCATTTT
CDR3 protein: CASSLRENQPQHF

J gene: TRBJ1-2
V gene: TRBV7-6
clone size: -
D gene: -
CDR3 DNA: TGTGCCAGCAGCTTAGGGGCGGGGCGCGACTATGGCTACACCTTC
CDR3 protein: CASSLGAGRDYGYTF

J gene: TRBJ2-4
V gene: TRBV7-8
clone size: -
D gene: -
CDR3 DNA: TGTGCCAGCAGCGCCGCCCGCGTTCCCAAAAACATTCAGTACTTC
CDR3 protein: CASSAARVPKNIQYF

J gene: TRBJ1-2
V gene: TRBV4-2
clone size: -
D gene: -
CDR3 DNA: TGTGCCAGCAGCCAAGATGGAGTGGAGGACCGCACCTTC
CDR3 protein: CASSQDGVEDRTF

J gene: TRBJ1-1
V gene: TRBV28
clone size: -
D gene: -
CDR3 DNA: TGTGCCAGCAGTTTAGTACAGGCCAAACCTGAAGCTTTCTTT
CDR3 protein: CASSLVQAKPEAFF